This T cell receptor (beta chain) was sequenced during a study of OX40 agonist ivuxolimab in advanced cancers. Study-level background: The study gave patients intravenous ivuxolimab at 0.01 to 10 mg/kg every 2 weeks. Of the participants, roughly 40% had some prior anti-PD-1, anti-PD-L1 or anti-CTLA-4 therapy, which was allowed. Study-wide points: Fewer expanded clones were found on average in CD4+ than in CD8+ T cells.

V shed 5 bases and J shed 4 bases, with 17 bases lying between them. From germline, CDR1 is MNHEY and CDR2 SVGAGI. This CDR3 is 15 amino acids long. This table comes from immunoSEQ multiplex PCR, and its TCRdb copy is limited to in-frame clones, with some not included. The sample gives tens of thousands of clones, approximately 81% of which show up once; 15% to 20% is in the top ten. On this clone itself: Its specificity is unknown.

This rearrangement joins TRBV6-5 to TRBJ2-5; TRBD2 is a possible D gene (5 bases). The clonotype comes from an adult with an advanced solid tumor such as melanoma, head and neck, liver or kidney cancer. The material was CD4+ or CD8+ T cells sorted from blood, obtained in a trial of the OX40 agonist ivuxolimab. The CDR3 loop is CASSTRMEVRETQYF. CDR3 DNA: TGTGCCAGCAGTACTAGGATGGAGGTTCGAGAGACCCAGTACTTC.